This T cell receptor (beta chain) was recorded in a study of patients and donors after allogeneic stem cell transplantation. Via MiXCR, TCRdb re-called the RT-PCR reads, giving one row per CDR3 protein. The profile shows about a million distinct CDR3 sequences, about a sixth of them singletons. There are 11 residues in the CDR3. Germline V gene data show CDR1 as SGDLS and CDR2 as YYNGEE. Trimming removed 4 bases from V and 9 bases from J, with 10 bases in between. The receptor comes from a human donor who was either an allogeneic HSCT recipient or a stem cell or donor lymphocyte infusion donor (not recorded which). It is not recorded whose cells these are; they may come from a transplant donor. The rearrangement uses TRBV9 and TRBJ1-2, with D possibly TRBD1 on 5 matching bases. Input material: blood, either unsorted or a sorted T cell fraction (not recorded which). The CDR3 loop is CASSRGESYTF. The CDR3 DNA is TGTGCCAGCAGCAGAGGGGAGAGCTACACCTTC.